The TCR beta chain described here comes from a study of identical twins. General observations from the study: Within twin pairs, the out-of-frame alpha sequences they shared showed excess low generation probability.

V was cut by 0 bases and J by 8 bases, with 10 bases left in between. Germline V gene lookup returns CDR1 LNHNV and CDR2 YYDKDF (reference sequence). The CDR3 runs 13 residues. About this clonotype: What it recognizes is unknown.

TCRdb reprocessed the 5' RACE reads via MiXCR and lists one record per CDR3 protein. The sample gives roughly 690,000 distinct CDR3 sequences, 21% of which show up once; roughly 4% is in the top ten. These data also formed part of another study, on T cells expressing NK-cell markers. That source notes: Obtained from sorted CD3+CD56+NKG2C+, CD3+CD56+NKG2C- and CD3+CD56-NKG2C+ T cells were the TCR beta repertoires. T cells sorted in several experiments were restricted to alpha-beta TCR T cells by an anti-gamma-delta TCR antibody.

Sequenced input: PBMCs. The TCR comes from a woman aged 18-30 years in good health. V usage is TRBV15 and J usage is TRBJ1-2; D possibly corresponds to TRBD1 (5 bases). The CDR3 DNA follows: TGTGCCACCAGCAGAGACGGGGCCCGGGGCTACACCTTC. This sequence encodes CATSRDGARGYTF.